This passage covers 13 T cell receptor beta chains from one sample sequenced in a study of regulatory dendritic cells for organ transplantation. Generated by immunoSEQ multiplex PCR, the TCRdb table keeps only in-frame clones and is missing some. In the table there are 35,000 to 45,000 clones, 75% to 95% of which are singletons. Sequencing used naive CD8+ T cells from blood. Indicated subset: CD45RA+ naive T cells. These receptors all stem from a human donor in good health.

The gene calls are TRBV27 and TRBJ2-2; no firm D call. The germline V gene has CDR1 MNHEY and CDR2 SMNVEV (reference sequence). The CDR3 extends over 17 amino acids. The V end was cut by 5 bases, the J end by 4 bases, with 20 bases between. The CDR3, as DNA: TGTGCCAGCAGTCCCTTATGGCTCAGACTCAGCACCGGGGAGCTGTTTTTT. This sequence encodes CASSPLWLRLSTGELFF.

This chain joins TRBV10-3 and TRBJ2-1; tentative D call: TRBD2 (5 bases). The CDR3 consists of 15 residues. Per germline, CDR1 ENHRY and CDR2 SYGVKD. V lost 6 bases and J 0 bases, leaving 12 bases between the germline ends. This chain's CDR3 is CAISSGTSSYNEQFF. CDR3 nucleotides: TGTGCCATCAGCAGCGGTACTAGCTCCTACAATGAGCAGTTCTTC.

This chain uses TRBV5-1 with TRBJ2-7; the match to TRBD1 covers 7 bases. There are 15 residues in the CDR3. Germline V gene lookup returns CDR1 SGHRS and CDR2 YFSETQ. V gave up 0 bases and J gave up 3 bases; unmatched junction bases: 6. The CDR3 region is CASSLDRGVIYEQYF. DNA for the CDR3: TGCGCCAGCAGCTTGGACAGGGGCGTAATCTACGAGCAGTACTTC. Full variable domain (rest looked up from reference TRBV5-1 and TRBJ2-7): KAGVTQTPRYLIKTRGQQVTLSCSPISGHRSVSWYQQTPGQGLQFLFEYFSETQRNKGNFPGRFSGRQFSNSRSEMNVSTLELGDSALYLCASSLDRGVIYEQYFGPGTRLTVT.

This clone was counted between two and nine times. This chain uses TRBV11-2 with TRBJ1-6, with D perhaps matching TRBD1 (5 bases). The CDR3 extends over 15 amino acids. With 0 bases removed from V and 14 bases from J, the gap between germline ends came to 17 bases. The germline CDR1 and CDR2 sequences are SGHAT and FQNNGV. The CDR3 protein is CASSLDAGSLLALHF. The DNA for the CDR3 is TGTGCCAGCAGCTTAGACGCAGGGTCGTTACTAGCCCTCCACTTT.

V usage is TRBV21-1 and J usage is TRBJ2-4; the D call in the table, TRBD2, was not verified against the DNA. TRBV21-1 represents a pseudogene. The CDR3 extends over 24 amino acids. CDR3 sequence: CASSIPKGAGLAGGVCMAKNIQYF. The CDR3 region has the DNA TGTGCCAGCAGCATCCCAAAGGGGGCTGGACTAGCGGGAGGGGTATGCATGGCCAAAAACATTCAGTACTTC.

The genes are TRBV5-1 and TRBJ2-1; perhaps TRBD2 as D (5 bases). The CDR3 spans 15 residues. V shed 7 bases and J shed 0 bases, with 14 bases lying between them. CDR1 and CDR2 (germline): SGHRS, YFSETQ. In DNA form, the CDR3 reads TGCGCCAGCGGACTCCGGCTAAGCTCCTACAATGAGCAGTTCTTC. This codes for CASGLRLSSYNEQFF. Looking up the rest from reference TRBV5-1 and TRBJ2-1 gives the full variable domain: KAGVTQTPRYLIKTRGQQVTLSCSPISGHRSVSWYQQTPGQGLQFLFEYFSETQRNKGNFPGRFSGRQFSNSRSEMNVSTLELGDSALYLCASGLRLSSYNEQFFGPGTRLTVL.

This rearrangement joins TRBV27 to TRBJ2-7; 7 positions agree with TRBD1. The CDR3 has 12 amino acids. Trimming took 8 bases from V and 4 from J; bases not matched to a gene: 5. Germline V gives CDR1 MNHEY, CDR2 SMNVEV (reference sequence). The chain's CDR3 is CASRRGKYEQYF. The CDR3, as DNA: TGTGCCAGCCGCAGGGGGAAATACGAGCAGTACTTC.

The genes are TRBV5-6 and TRBJ1-6; D gene ambiguous. Trimming removed 0 bases from V and 4 bases from J, with 8 bases in between. Germline-derived CDR1 and CDR2 are SGHDT and YYEEEE. This CDR3 comprises 15 residues. This CDR3 reads CASSLESAYNSPLHF. DNA of the CDR3: TGTGCCAGCAGCTTGGAGTCAGCTTATAATTCACCCCTCCACTTT.

The chain combines TRBV6-6 with TRBJ1-4; TRBD1 agrees at 7 bases. Losses at the gene ends were 4 bases for V and 13 bases for J; bases not matched to a gene: 6. CDR1 is MNHNY and CDR2 is SVGAGI in the germline V gene (reference sequence). The CDR3 runs 12 residues. The CDR3 protein is CASSLGGWGLFF. The CDR3 bases are TGTGCCAGCAGTTTAGGGGGCTGGGGACTGTTTTTT.

The chain links TRBV7-2 to TRBJ1-5; D is ambiguous. CDR1 and CDR2 from the germline V gene are SGHTA and FQGNSA. CDR3 length: 16 amino acids. The V and J ends lost 2 bases and 6 bases respectively, with 17 bases between them. This CDR3 reads CASSLNGGSRSQPQHF. The CDR3 coding sequence is TGTGCCAGCAGCTTAAACGGCGGGTCTAGGTCTCAGCCCCAGCATTTT. The whole variable domain, remainder taken from reference TRBV7-2 and TRBJ1-5, is GAGVSQSPSNKVTEKGKDVELRCDPISGHTALYWYRQSLGQGLEFLIYFQGNSAPDKSGLPSDRFSAERTGGSVSTLTIQRTQQEDSAVYLCASSLNGGSRSQPQHFGDGTRLSIL.

V usage is TRBV18 and J usage is TRBJ1-1; 8 bases agree with TRBD1. CDR1 and CDR2 from the germline V gene are KGHSH and LQKENI. This CDR3 is 13 amino acids long. V was clipped by 3 bases and J by 9 bases; unmatched bases: 6. CDR3 amino acids: CASSPESRGQAFF. In DNA form, the CDR3 reads TGTGCCAGCTCACCTGAGTCCAGGGGGCAAGCTTTCTTT.

Here the CDR3 reads CASSLDSGTGRNEQFF. The DNA for the CDR3 is TGTGCCAGCAGCTTAGATAGCGGGACAGGTAGGAATGAGCAGTTCTTC. This chain connects TRBV11-3 to TRBJ2-1, with D perhaps given as TRBD1 or TRBD2 (8 bases each). Trimming pared 0 bases from V and 7 bases from J, leaving 16 bases between. CDR1 and CDR2 from the germline V gene are SGHNT and YENEEA. This CDR3 has 16 residues. The full variable domain, in which reference TRBV11-3 and TRBJ2-1 provide the parts outside the CDR3, is EAGVVQSPRYKIIEKKQPVAFWCNPISGHNTLYWYLQNLGQGPELLIRYENEEAVDDSQLPKDRFSAERLKGVDSTLKIQPAELGDSAVYLCASSLDSGTGRNEQFFGPGTRLTVL.

The CDR3 DNA sequence: TGTGCCAGCCTAACAGATACGCAGTATTTT. Amino acid sequence: CASLTDTQYF. This sequence joins TRBV2 and TRBJ2-3; D remains ambiguous. V shed 8 bases and J shed 3 bases, with 3 bases lying between them. Germline CDR1 is SNHLY and CDR2 is FYNNEI. This CDR3 is 10 amino acids long.